This TCR beta chain was sequenced for a study of CD8 T cells in Susac syndrome (dated by TCRdb to the late 2010s). The study in broad terms: The study used repertoire sequencing to test whether antigen drove CD8+ T cell activation and differentiation in Susac syndrome.

The CDR3 starts with the cysteine, ends with the phenylalanine, and has 12 residues. Just the 36-base CDR3 DNA is kept, in frame starting at base 1. V is trimmed back by 8 bases and J by 5 bases, and the junction contains 4 bases that no gene match accounts for. What the work shows at the level of the full study, not this receptor alone: The number of individuals in the TCR sequencing and HLA analysis was acknowledged as relatively small.

High-throughput TCR beta sequencing profiled peripheral blood CD8+ and CD4+ T cells from healthy donors, Susac syndrome patients and multiple sclerosis patients. Multiple sclerosis controls were treatment-naive patients with stable or active relapsing-remitting disease fulfilling revised McDonald criteria. Bulk CD8+ and CD4+ T cells were purified by magnetic negative isolation, while CD8+ TEMRA cells were enriched using FACS. Blood was collected in EDTA tubes and processed within 24 hours, with PBMCs isolated through density gradient centrifugation. PBMCs intended for TCR sequencing were cryopreserved in liquid nitrogen and thawed later in a water bath at 37 degrees C. A purity of at least 90% was achieved for sorted or isolated CD4+, CD8+ and CD8+ TEMRA cells. RNA was extracted using the RNeasy kit, and roughly 0.45 to 1 ug of the RNA was reverse transcribed with random hexamers. The immunoSEQ multiplex PCR assay, which covers 54 Vbeta and 13 Jbeta segments, was used to amplify TCR beta CDR3 regions. Bias from PCR amplification was corrected by using a synthetic template baseline for primer optimization and for computational correction. In the paper's pipeline: Reads were assigned to V, D and J genes according to IMGT and analyzed in immunoSEQ Analyzer, with only productive sequences retained. To calculate clonality, Shannon entropy was normalized by log2 of the number of productive unique sequences and then subtracted from one. For each patient and control, public and private clones were evaluated among the 100 most prevalent clones. Clones were defined as Susac-specific if absent from the healthy and MS cohorts, from 1052 published viral clones and from other ImmuneACCESS disease sequences. TCRdb reworked the public reads: Q25 trimming with fastp, MiXCR clone assembly, productive beta chains retained. Each record represents a unique CDR3 protein, reported with the most common genes and DNA among its rows. These V and J calls derive from TCRdb rather than the authors' analysis. For this sample there are about 200,000 distinct CDR3 sequences; approximately 95% appear just once. The ten largest make up approximately 0.081% of the sample.

A word on this clonotype: What this receptor recognizes is not known. No per-base quality is available; no much larger clone lies one base away.

This chain joins TRBV12-3 or TRBV12-4 to TRBJ2-7; 9 of the junction bases match TRBD1. The origin of this receptor is a human donor with multiple sclerosis. Sequenced sample: CD4+ T cells from PBMCs. In nucleotide form, the sequence is TGTGCCAGCCAGGGGGACAGGGACGAGCAGTACTTC. Its protein product is CASQGDRDEQYF.